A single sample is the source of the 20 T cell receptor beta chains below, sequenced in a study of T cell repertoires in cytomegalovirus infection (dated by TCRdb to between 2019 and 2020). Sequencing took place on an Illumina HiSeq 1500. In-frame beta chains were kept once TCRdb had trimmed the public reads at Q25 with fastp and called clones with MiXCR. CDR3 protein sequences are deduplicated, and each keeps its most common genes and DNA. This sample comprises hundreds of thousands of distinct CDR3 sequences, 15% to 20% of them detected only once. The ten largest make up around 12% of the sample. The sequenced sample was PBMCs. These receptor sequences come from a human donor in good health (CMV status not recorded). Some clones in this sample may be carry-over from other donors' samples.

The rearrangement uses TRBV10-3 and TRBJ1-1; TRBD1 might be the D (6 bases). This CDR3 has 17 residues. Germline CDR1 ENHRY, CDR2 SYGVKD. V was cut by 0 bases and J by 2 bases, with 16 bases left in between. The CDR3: CAISESTIRDTNTEAFF. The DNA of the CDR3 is TGTGCCATCAGTGAGTCGACAATCCGGGACACCAACACTGAAGCTTTCTTT.

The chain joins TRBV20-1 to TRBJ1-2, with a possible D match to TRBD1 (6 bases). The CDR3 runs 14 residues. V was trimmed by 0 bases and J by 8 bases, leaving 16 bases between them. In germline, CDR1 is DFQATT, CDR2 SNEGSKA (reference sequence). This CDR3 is CSARDNRVLEGYTF. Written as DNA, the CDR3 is TGCAGTGCTAGAGATAACAGGGTTTTAGAGGGCTACACCTTC.

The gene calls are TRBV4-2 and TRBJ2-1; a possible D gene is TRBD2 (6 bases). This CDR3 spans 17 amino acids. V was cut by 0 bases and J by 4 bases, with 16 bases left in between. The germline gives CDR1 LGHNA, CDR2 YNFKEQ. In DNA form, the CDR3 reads TGTGCCAGCAGCCAAGAGGGCCTAGCGACGACTTACAATGAGCAGTTCTTC. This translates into CASSQEGLATTYNEQFF.

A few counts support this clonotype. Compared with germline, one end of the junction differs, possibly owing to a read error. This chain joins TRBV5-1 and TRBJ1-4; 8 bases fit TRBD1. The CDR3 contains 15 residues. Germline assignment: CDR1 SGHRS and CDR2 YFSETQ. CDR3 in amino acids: CASSDDRGPGRKKLF. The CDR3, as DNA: TGCGCCAGCAGCGACGACAGGGGCCCCGGACGAAAAAAACTTTTT.

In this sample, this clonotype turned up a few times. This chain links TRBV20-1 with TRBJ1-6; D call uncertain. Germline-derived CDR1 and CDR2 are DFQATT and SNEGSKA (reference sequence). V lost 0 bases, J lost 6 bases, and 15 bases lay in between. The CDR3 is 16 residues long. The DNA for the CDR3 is TGCAGTGCTAGAGATCCCGCAGGAACGGCTAATTCACCCCTCCACTTT. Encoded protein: CSARDPAGTANSPLHF.

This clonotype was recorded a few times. The CDR3 spells CSAPQTSDYNEQFF. CDR3 in DNA: TGCAGTGCCCCACAGACTAGCGACTACAATGAGCAGTTCTTC. The chain employs TRBV20-1 and TRBJ2-1; 8 bases are a match to TRBD2. V shed 6 bases and J 3 bases; nucleotides not matched to a gene: 7. This CDR3 contains 14 residues. The germline CDR1 and CDR2 sequences are DFQATT and SNEGSKA (reference sequence).

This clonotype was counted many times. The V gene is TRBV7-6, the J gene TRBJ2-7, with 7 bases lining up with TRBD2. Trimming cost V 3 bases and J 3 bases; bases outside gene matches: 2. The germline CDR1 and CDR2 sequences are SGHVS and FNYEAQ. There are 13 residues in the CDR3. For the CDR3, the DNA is TGTGCCAGCAGCTTGGGGGGGGACTACGAGCAGTACTTC. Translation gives CASSLGGDYEQYF.

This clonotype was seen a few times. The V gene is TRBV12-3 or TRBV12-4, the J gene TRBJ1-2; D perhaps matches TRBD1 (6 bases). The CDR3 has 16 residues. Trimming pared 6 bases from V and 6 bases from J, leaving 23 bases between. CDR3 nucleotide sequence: TGTGCCAGCAGCATCGTCCCAACAGGGCCCCACAATGGCTACACCTTC. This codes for CASSIVPTGPHNGYTF.

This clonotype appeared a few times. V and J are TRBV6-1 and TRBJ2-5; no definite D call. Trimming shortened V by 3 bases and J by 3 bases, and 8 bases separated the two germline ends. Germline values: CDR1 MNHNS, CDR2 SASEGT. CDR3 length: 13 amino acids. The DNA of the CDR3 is TGTGCCAGCAGTGACCCACGGAAAGAGACCCAGTACTTC. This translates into CASSDPRKETQYF.

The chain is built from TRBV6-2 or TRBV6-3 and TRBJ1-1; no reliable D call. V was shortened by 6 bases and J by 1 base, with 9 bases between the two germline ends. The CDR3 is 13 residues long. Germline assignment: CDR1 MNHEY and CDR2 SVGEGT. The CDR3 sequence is CASRDQRNTEAFF. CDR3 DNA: TGTGCCAGCAGGGACCAGAGGAACACTGAAGCTTTCTTT.

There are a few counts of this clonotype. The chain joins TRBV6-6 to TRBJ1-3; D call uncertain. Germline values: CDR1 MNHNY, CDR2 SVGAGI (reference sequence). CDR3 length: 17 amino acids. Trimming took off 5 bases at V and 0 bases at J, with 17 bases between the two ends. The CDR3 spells CASSSQVAGLSGNTIYF. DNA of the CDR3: TGTGCCAGCAGTAGCCAAGTAGCAGGCCTCTCTGGAAACACCATATATTTT.

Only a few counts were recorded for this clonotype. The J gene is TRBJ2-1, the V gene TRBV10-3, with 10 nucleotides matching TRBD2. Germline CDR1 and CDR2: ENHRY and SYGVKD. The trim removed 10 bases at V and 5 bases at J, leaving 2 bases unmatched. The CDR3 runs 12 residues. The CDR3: CATGLADNEQFF. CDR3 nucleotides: TGTGCCACCGGACTAGCGGACAATGAGCAGTTCTTC.

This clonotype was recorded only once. The CDR3 coding sequence is TGTGCCAGCAGCTTCTGGACAGGAAGCAATCAGCCCCAGCATTTT. It encodes CASSFWTGSNQPQHF. The chain is built from TRBV5-5 and TRBJ1-5, with TRBD1 matching 7 bases. With V trimmed by 2 bases and J by 1 base, 3 bases remained unmatched. The CDR3 covers 15 residues. Germline CDR1 is SGHKS and CDR2 is YYEKEE (reference sequence). The variable domain in full, completed from reference TRBV5-5 and TRBJ1-5, reads DAGVTQSPTHLIKTRGQQVTLRCSPISGHKSVSWYQQVLGQGPQFIFQYYEKEERGRGNFPDRFSARQFPNYSSELNVNALLLGDSALYLCASSFWTGSNQPQHFGDGTRLSIL.

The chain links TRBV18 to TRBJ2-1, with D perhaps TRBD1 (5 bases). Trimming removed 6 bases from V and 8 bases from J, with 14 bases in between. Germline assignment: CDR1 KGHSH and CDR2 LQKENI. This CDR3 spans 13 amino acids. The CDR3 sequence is CASSGVTGDEQFF. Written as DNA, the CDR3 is TGTGCCAGCTCCGGCGTAACAGGCGATGAGCAGTTCTTC.

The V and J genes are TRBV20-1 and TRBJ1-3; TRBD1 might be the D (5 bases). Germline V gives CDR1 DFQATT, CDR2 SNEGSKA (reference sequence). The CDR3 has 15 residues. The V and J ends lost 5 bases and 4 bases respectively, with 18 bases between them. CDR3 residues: CSAPGGGPYGNTIYF. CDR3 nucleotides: TGCAGTGCTCCCGGGGGGGGTCCGTACGGAAACACCATATATTTT.

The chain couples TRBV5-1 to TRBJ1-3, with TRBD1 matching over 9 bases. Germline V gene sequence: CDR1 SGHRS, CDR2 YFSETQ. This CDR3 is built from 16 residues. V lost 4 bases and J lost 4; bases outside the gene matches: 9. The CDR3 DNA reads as TGCGCCAGCAGCCCCTGGGGACAGGGCGCGGGAAACACCATATATTTT. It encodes CASSPWGQGAGNTIYF.

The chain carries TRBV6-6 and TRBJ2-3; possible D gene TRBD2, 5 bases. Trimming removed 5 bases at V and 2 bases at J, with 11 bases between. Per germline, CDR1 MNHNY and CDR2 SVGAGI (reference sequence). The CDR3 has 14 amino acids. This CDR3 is CASSDEGSTDTQYF. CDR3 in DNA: TGTGCCAGCAGTGATGAGGGTTCCACAGATACGCAGTATTTT.

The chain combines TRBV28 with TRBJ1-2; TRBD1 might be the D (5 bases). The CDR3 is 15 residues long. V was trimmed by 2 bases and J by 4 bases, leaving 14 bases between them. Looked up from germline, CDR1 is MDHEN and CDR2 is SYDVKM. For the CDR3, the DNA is TGTGCCAGCAGTTTACAATCGGACAACGGCTATGGCTACACCTTC. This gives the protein CASSLQSDNGYGYTF.

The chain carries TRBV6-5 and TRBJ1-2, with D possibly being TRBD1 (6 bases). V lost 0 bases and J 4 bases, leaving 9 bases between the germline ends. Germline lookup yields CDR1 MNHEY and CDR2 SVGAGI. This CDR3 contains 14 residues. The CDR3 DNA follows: TGTGCCAGCAGTTACTCAGGGGGGCCCTATGGCTACACCTTC. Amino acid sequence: CASSYSGGPYGYTF.

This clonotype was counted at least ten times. CDR3 sequence: CASSLPSGVGSYNEQFF. The CDR3, as DNA: TGTGCCAGCAGCTTACCTAGCGGGGTCGGCTCCTACAATGAGCAGTTCTTC. The rearrangement joins TRBV7-6 to TRBJ2-1, with 9 bases aligning to TRBD2. J gave up 0 bases and V 2 bases, and 5 bases lay outside the gene matches. CDR3 length equals 17 residues. Germline V CDR1 and CDR2: SGHVS, FNYEAQ.